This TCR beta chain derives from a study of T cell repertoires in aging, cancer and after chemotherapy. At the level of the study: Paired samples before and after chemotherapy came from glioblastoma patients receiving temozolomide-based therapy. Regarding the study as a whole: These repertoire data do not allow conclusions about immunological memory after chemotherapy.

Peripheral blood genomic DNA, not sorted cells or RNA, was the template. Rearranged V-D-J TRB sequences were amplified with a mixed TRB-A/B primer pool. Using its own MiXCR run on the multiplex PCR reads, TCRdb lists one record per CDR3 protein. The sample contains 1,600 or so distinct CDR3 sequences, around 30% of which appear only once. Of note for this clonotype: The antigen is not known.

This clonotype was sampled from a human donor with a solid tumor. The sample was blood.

CDR3 protein: CASSFGLAGGDEQFF. In DNA, the CDR3 is TGTGCCAGCAGCTTCGGACTAGCGGGGGGTGATGAGCAGTTCTTC. The chain combines TRBV5-6 with TRBJ2-1; 14 bases are shared with TRBD2. V lost 2 bases and J lost 8; bases outside the gene matches: 3. This CDR3 has 15 residues. Germline CDR1 is SGHDT and CDR2 is YYEEEE. Full variable domain (outside the CDR3, taken from reference TRBV5-6 and TRBJ2-1): DAGVTQSPTHLIKTRGQQVTLRCSPKSGHDTVSWYQQALGQGPQFIFQYYEEEERQRGNFPDRFSGHQFPNYSSELNVNALLLGDSALYLCASSFGLAGGDEQFFGPGTRLTVL.